The 14 T cell receptor beta chains reported below all come from one sample, sequenced in a study of cytomegalovirus exposure and HLA in healthy donors. Primers for the PCR totalled 60 Vbeta and 13 Jbeta. Using immunoSEQ multiplex PCR, the repertoire was profiled, and TCRdb retains in-frame clones only, with some absent. The table lists about 120,000 clones, over 70% of them singletons. The specimen sequenced was PBMCs. The receptors stem from a woman in her late teens or twenties in good health and CMV-seronegative.

The chain has TRBV7-9 and TRBJ2-2; TRBD2 aligns across 7 bases. Trimming at V came to 1 base and at J to 7 bases, leaving 9 bases not matched to a gene. The CDR3 length is 16 residues. Germline V gene sequence: CDR1 SEHNR, CDR2 FQNEAQ (reference sequence). The CDR3 bases are TGTGCCAGCAGCTTAGTTCTAGCGGTTCGGGTCGGGGAGCTGTTTTTT. It yields the protein CASSLVLAVRVGELFF. The entire variable domain, with the rest obtained from reference TRBV7-9 and TRBJ2-2, is as follows: DTGVSQNPRHKITKRGQNVTFRCDPISEHNRLYWYRQTLGQGPEFLTYFQNEAQLEKSRLLSDRFSAERPKGSFSTLEIQRTEQGDSAMYLCASSLVLAVRVGELFFGEGSRLTVL.

The chain carries TRBV30 and TRBJ2-7; a weak D match, TRBD1 (6 bases). This CDR3 is 14 amino acids long. The V and J ends lost 0 bases and 2 bases respectively, with 11 bases between them. CDR1 is GTSNPN and CDR2 is SVGIG in the germline V gene (reference sequence). CDR3 in amino acids: CAWSVKGGPYEQYF. The DNA for the CDR3 is TGTGCCTGGAGTGTAAAAGGGGGACCCTACGAGCAGTACTTC. The full variable domain, rest sourced from reference TRBV30 and TRBJ2-7, is SQTIHQWPATLVQPVGSPLSLECTVEGTSNPNLYWYRQAAGRGLQLLFYSVGIGQISSEVPQNLSASRPQDRQFILSSKKLLLSDSGFYLCAWSVKGGPYEQYFGPGTRLTVT.

The genes are TRBV14 and TRBJ1-2, with D uncertain. Between the trimmed V and J ends, which lost 0 bases and 1 base, there was a span of 9 bases. There are 15 residues in the CDR3. Germline-derived CDR1 and CDR2 are SGHDN and FVKESK. The CDR3 DNA sequence: TGTGCCAGCAGCCAAGATGTTTTCGGTAACTATGGCTACACCTTC. This encodes CASSQDVFGNYGYTF.

This clone has only one observation. The chain recombines TRBV4-1 with TRBJ2-2; 7 bases are shared with TRBD1. The CDR3 is 14 amino acids. V shed 4 bases, J shed 3 bases, and the junction held 2 bases outside the gene matches. Germline-derived CDR1 and CDR2 are MGHRA and YSYEKL. Here the CDR3 reads CASSLGQHTGELFF. The CDR3, as DNA: TGCGCCAGCAGCCTGGGACAGCACACCGGGGAGCTGTTTTTT.

This rearrangement joins TRBV19 to TRBJ2-3; 11 nucleotides agree with TRBD1. Germline CDR1 and CDR2: LNHDA and SQIVND (reference sequence). CDR3 size: 16 residues. V was clipped by 4 bases and J by 5 bases; unmatched bases: 8. CDR3 in amino acids: CASSRTGGGRGDTQYF. The CDR3, as DNA: TGTGCCAGTAGTAGGACAGGGGGCGGTCGTGGAGATACGCAGTATTTT.

The table lists this clone with a count of one. The chain is built from TRBV28 and TRBJ1-2; 9 positions match TRBD1. Germline CDR1 reads MDHEN; CDR2 reads SYDVKM. There are 13 residues in the CDR3. Trimming took 8 bases from V and 0 from J; bases not matched to a gene: 1. The CDR3: CASRTGANYGYTF. The DNA of the CDR3 is TGTGCCAGCCGGACAGGGGCTAACTATGGCTACACCTTC.

The chain combines TRBV6-1 with TRBJ1-2, with a possible D match to TRBD1 (5 bases). The CDR3 has 15 amino acids. Germline CDR1 MNHNS, CDR2 SASEGT. V lost 4 bases and J 4 bases, leaving 16 bases between the germline ends. The CDR3 sequence is CASSVRRERSYGYTF. For the CDR3, the DNA is TGTGCCAGCAGTGTACGCAGGGAAAGGAGCTATGGCTACACCTTC.

This chain links TRBV7-6 with TRBJ1-5; possible D gene TRBD1, 6 bases. CDR1 is SGHVS, CDR2 FNYEAQ, per germline. The V and J ends lost 1 base and 5 bases respectively, with 12 bases between them. The CDR3 runs 15 residues. The CDR3 sequence is CASSLEAGADQPQHF. The CDR3 coding sequence is TGTGCCAGCAGCTTAGAAGCAGGGGCTGATCAGCCCCAGCATTTT. Supplemented by reference TRBV7-6 and TRBJ1-5, the full variable domain reads GAGVSQSPRYKVTKRGQDVALRCDPISGHVSLYWYRQALGQGPEFLTYFNYEAQQDKSGLPNDRFSAERPEGSISTLTIQRTEQRDSAMYRCASSLEAGADQPQHFGDGTRLSIL.

The CDR3 loop reads CASLHRGSNYGYTF. The CDR3 DNA is TGTGCCAGCTTACACAGGGGGTCTAACTATGGCTACACCTTC. V is TRBV28 and J is TRBJ1-2; 8 bases are shared with TRBD1. Germline V gene sequence: CDR1 MDHEN, CDR2 SYDVKM. The CDR3 consists of 14 residues. Germline trimming cut 8 bases from V and 0 bases from J; bases unmatched to any gene: 5.

V usage is TRBV27 and J usage is TRBJ2-5, with D possibly matching TRBD1 (7 bases). The V gene lost 6 bases and the J gene lost 2 bases, with 16 bases spanning the gap. Germline lookup yields CDR1 MNHEY and CDR2 SMNVEV (reference sequence). The CDR3 consists of 15 residues. The CDR3: CASRAKQGTQETQYF. CDR3 sequence (DNA): TGTGCCAGCAGGGCAAAACAGGGGACTCAAGAGACCCAGTACTTC.

J is TRBJ1-1 and V is TRBV15; TRBD1 matches at 7 bases. The CDR3 runs 14 residues. Germline V gene lookup returns CDR1 LNHNV and CDR2 YYDKDF (reference sequence). The trim removed 6 bases at V and 5 bases at J, leaving 9 bases unmatched. CDR3 sequence: CATRHTGVPTEAFF. In DNA, the CDR3 is TGTGCCACCAGACACACAGGGGTACCTACTGAAGCTTTCTTT.

J is TRBJ2-7 and V is TRBV6-7, with a weak D call TRBD1 (6 bases). TRBV6-7 is an ORF, and what it does is uncertain. The length of the CDR3 is 16 residues. The V and J ends lost 0 bases and 0 bases respectively, with 12 bases between them. The DNA of the CDR3 is TGTGCCAGCAGTTACTCGTTACAGGGCCTCTCCTACGAGCAGTACTTC. This codes for CASSYSLQGLSYEQYF.

This clone was observed a few times. The chain recombines TRBV28 with TRBJ1-4; no clear D gene. The V end was cut by 10 bases, the J end by 0 bases, with 15 bases between. Per germline, CDR1 MDHEN and CDR2 SYDVKM. The CDR3 consists of 15 residues. The CDR3 coding sequence is TGTGCCACCCTGGTAAATACAGCAACTAATGAAAAACTGTTTTTT. It codes for CATLVNTATNEKLFF. The full variable domain, its missing parts supplied by reference TRBV28 and TRBJ1-4, is DVKVTQSSRYLVKRTGEKVFLECVQDMDHENMFWYRQDPGLGLRLIYFSYDVKMKEKGDIPEGYSVSREKKERFSLILESASTNQTSMYLCATLVNTATNEKLFFGSGTQLSVL.

V gene TRBV19 combines with J gene TRBJ1-1; D might be TRBD1 (5 bases). V lost 7 bases and J lost 3, with 18 bases in between. Germline loops: CDR1 LNHDA, CDR2 SQIVND (reference sequence). CDR3 length equals 15 residues. The DNA of the CDR3 is TGTGCCAGTACCCGAGGAGGCGGGGGGGACACTGAAGCTTTCTTT. It codes for CASTRGGGGDTEAFF.